Below are 20 T cell receptor beta chains sequenced from a single sample in a study of T-cell memory formation after mild COVID-19. TCRdb redid the calling of the 5' RACE reads with MiXCR, one entry per CDR3 protein. The repertoire holds roughly 130,000 distinct CDR3 sequences, with 15% to 20% as singletons. Material for sequencing was PBMCs or a T cell subset sorted from them (not recorded which). These receptors were collected from a man younger than 30 who had mild COVID-19 (a few samples of this study predate the infection). Cell type and time point are not known.

The chain carries TRBV29-1 and TRBJ1-1; D is undetermined. The germline V and J ends were trimmed by 7 bases and 1 base, with 22 bases remaining between them. The CDR3 spans 16 residues. Per germline, CDR1 SQVTM and CDR2 ANQGSEA. The CDR3 reads CSAERFSSSPNTEAFF. CDR3 sequence (DNA): TGCAGCGCCGAGAGGTTTTCCAGCAGCCCGAACACTGAAGCTTTCTTT.

The chain carries TRBV20-1 and TRBJ2-3; no firm D call. CDR1 DFQATT and CDR2 SNEGSKA come from the germline V gene (reference sequence). The germline V and J ends were trimmed by 1 base and 6 bases, with 11 bases remaining between them. The CDR3 runs to 13 residues. The CDR3 DNA is TGCAGTGCTAGAGTACCAGCCGCGGATACGCAGTATTTT. Translating it yields CSARVPAADTQYF.

V usage is TRBV20-1 and J usage is TRBJ2-7; D remains unclear. The CDR3 length is 12 residues. Trimming cost V 3 bases and J 4 bases, with 10 bases left between them. The germline V gene encodes CDR1 DFQATT and CDR2 SNEGSKA (reference sequence). CDR3 in amino acids: CSARGLRYEQYV. The CDR3 nucleotides read TGCAGTGCTAGGGGATTAAGGTACGAGCAGTACGTC.

In its sample, this clonotype was seen a few times. The chain is built from TRBV29-1 and TRBJ2-3, with no clear D. This CDR3 is built from 11 residues. Trimming pared 5 bases from V and 8 bases from J, leaving 11 bases between. Germline-derived CDR1 and CDR2 are SQVTM and ANQGSEA. The CDR3 DNA reads TGCAGCGTTCCCAGGACGGGTACGCAGTATTTT. Protein: CSVPRTGTQYF.

J is TRBJ1-4 and V is TRBV7-2; maybe TRBD1 (5 bases). Deletions cut 5 bases from V and 7 bases from J, with 14 bases between. The germline V gene has CDR1 SGHTA and CDR2 FQGNSA. The CDR3 is 14 amino acids. This CDR3 reads CASSPGPTFEKLFF. CDR3 sequence (DNA): TGTGCCAGCAGCCCAGGGCCCACCTTTGAAAAACTGTTTTTT.

This clonotype was detected a few times. This chain uses TRBV6-5 with TRBJ1-1, with 7 bases fitting TRBD1. The J segment lost 6 bases and the V segment lost 2 bases, leaving 9 bases of the junction unmatched. The CDR3 has 15 residues. Germline CDR1 MNHEY, CDR2 SVGAGI. CDR3 DNA: TGTGCCAGCAGTTACCCCGGGACAGTTGGATCTGAAGCTTTCTTT. It is translated as CASSYPGTVGSEAFF.

J is TRBJ2-5 and V is TRBV12-3 or TRBV12-4, with 9 bases identical to TRBD1. With V trimmed by 1 base and J by 5 bases, 8 bases remained unmatched. The CDR3 is 16 residues long. CDR3 coding DNA: TGTGCCAGCAGTTTAGATTCGGGACAGGGCTGGGAGACCCAGTACTTC. Residues: CASSLDSGQGWETQYF.

This chain links TRBV7-2 with TRBJ2-5; TRBD1 agrees at 9 bases. This CDR3 is built from 14 residues. Trimming removed 5 bases from V and 2 bases from J; junction bases left unmatched: 3. Germline V gene data show CDR1 as SGHTA and CDR2 as FQGNSA. CDR3 in DNA: TGTGCCAGCAGCCGGGACAGGGCACAAGAGACCCAGTACTTC. Its translation is CASSRDRAQETQYF.

The genes are TRBV24-1 and TRBJ2-2, with D maybe TRBD1 (5 bases). V dropped 9 bases and J dropped 2 bases, with 15 bases sitting between them. The CDR3 runs to 15 residues. Germline CDR1 KGHDR, CDR2 SFDVKD. CDR3 sequence: CATGAFDGNTGELFF. The CDR3 region has the DNA TGTGCCACCGGGGCGTTTGACGGAAACACCGGGGAGCTGTTTTTT.

Many counts were recorded for this clonotype. The V call is TRBV6-5, the J call TRBJ2-3, with TRBD2 as a possible D gene (7 bases). CDR1 is MNHEY and CDR2 is SVGAGI in the germline V gene. Between the trimmed V and J ends, which lost 5 bases and 8 bases, there was a span of 8 bases. This CDR3 is 11 amino acids long. CDR3 sequence reads: CASSRGGTQYF. The CDR3 nucleotides read TGTGCCAGCAGTAGGGGGGGTACGCAGTATTTT.

The CDR3 DNA sequence: TGTGCCAGCAGCTTGGCGTATCTGGGAGGAGGTGGCTACACCTTC. This translates into CASSLAYLGGGGYTF. The rearrangement links TRBV5-5 to TRBJ1-2; D remains unclear. The CDR3 consists of 15 residues. V lost 0 bases and J lost 7, with 16 bases in between. The V gene's germline CDR1 is SGHKS and CDR2 YYEKEE (reference sequence).

Only a few counts were recorded for this clonotype. The CDR3 coding sequence is TGTGCCAGCTCACCAATCTCTGATACCACTGAAGCTTTCTTT. Translating gives CASSPISDTTEAFF. This sequence joins TRBV18 and TRBJ1-1; D is undetermined. The germline V gene encodes CDR1 KGHSH and CDR2 LQKENI. The V and J ends lost 2 bases and 4 bases respectively, with 11 bases between them. This CDR3 comprises 14 residues. Complete variable domain (other parts from reference TRBV18 and TRBJ1-1): NAGVMQNPRHLVRRRGQEARLRCSPMKGHSHVYWYRQLPEEGLKFMVYLQKENIIDESGMPKERFSAEFPKEGPSILRIQQVVRGDSAAYFCASSPISDTTEAFFGQGTRLTVV.

The chain carries TRBV5-1 and TRBJ1-5; TRBD1 matches at 9 bases. The CDR3 length is 15 residues. V lost 4 bases, J lost 6 bases, and 8 bases stayed unmatched. Germline V gene sequence: CDR1 SGHRS, CDR2 YFSETQ. In nucleotides, the CDR3 is TGCGCCAGCAGCCCCGGACAGGGGACTGGTCAGCCCCAGCATTTT. Its translation is CASSPGQGTGQPQHF.

This clonotype has ten or more counts. J is TRBJ2-3 and V is TRBV12-3 or TRBV12-4; no clear D. The CDR3 sequence is 14 residues long. Trimming shortened V by 6 bases and J by 3 bases, and 13 bases separated the two germline ends. CDR3 in amino acids: CASSPASRTDTQYF. The CDR3 DNA reads as TGTGCCAGCAGCCCCGCCTCTAGGACAGATACGCAGTATTTT.

V is TRBV4-3 and J is TRBJ1-6, with D perhaps TRBD1 (5 bases). Deletions cut 1 base from V and 9 bases from J, with 10 bases between. CDR3 length: 14 amino acids. Germline V gene lookup returns CDR1 LGHNA and CDR2 YSLEER. The CDR3 loop is CASSQGMGVSPLHF. The CDR3 DNA is TGCGCCAGCAGCCAAGGGATGGGGGTTTCACCCCTCCACTTT.

The chain carries TRBV3-1 and TRBJ2-1; possible D gene TRBD1, 6 bases. CDR3 length: 13 amino acids. CDR1 and CDR2 from the germline V gene are LGHDT and YNNKEL (reference sequence). V gave up 4 bases and J gave up 6 bases, with 10 bases separating them. CDR3 in amino acids: CASSPRTVNEQFF. The CDR3 DNA sequence: TGTGCCAGCAGCCCACGGACAGTCAATGAGCAGTTCTTC.

This clonotype occurred a few times. The chain combines TRBV11-2 with TRBJ2-5; D gene uncertain. Germline values: CDR1 SGHAT, CDR2 FQNNGV. The CDR3 contains 12 residues. V shed 0 bases and J shed 7 bases, with 6 bases lying between them. The CDR3 reads CASSLDVGTQYF. The CDR3 region has the DNA TGTGCCAGCAGCTTAGATGTTGGGACCCAGTACTTC.

The V and J genes are TRBV4-3 and TRBJ1-6, with 7 bases fitting TRBD1. Trimming took 0 bases from V and 8 from J; bases not matched to a gene: 7. This CDR3 is 16 amino acids long. Germline values: CDR1 LGHNA, CDR2 YSLEER. CDR3 sequence (DNA): TGCGCCAGCAGCCAAGACTTGACAGGGTCATATTCACCCCTCCACTTT. Protein: CASSQDLTGSYSPLHF.

The chain links TRBV4-3 to TRBJ2-7; TRBD1 might be the D (6 bases). The germline V gene has CDR1 LGHNA and CDR2 YSLEER. CDR3 length: 17 residues. With 4 bases removed from V and 5 bases from J, the gap between germline ends came to 24 bases. The CDR3 coding sequence is TGCGCCAGCAGCCTAACCCGGTGGGGACAATCTCCCCACGAGCAGTACTTC. Protein: CASSLTRWGQSPHEQYF.

This chain joins TRBV24-1 and TRBJ1-5; possibly TRBD1 for D (6 bases). V was pared by 2 bases and J by 4 bases, with 11 bases between. CDR1 and CDR2 from the germline V gene are KGHDR and SFDVKD. The CDR3 consists of 15 residues. This chain's CDR3 is CATSDSGQLNQPQHF. The DNA for the CDR3 is TGTGCCACCAGTGATTCTGGACAGCTTAATCAGCCCCAGCATTTT.